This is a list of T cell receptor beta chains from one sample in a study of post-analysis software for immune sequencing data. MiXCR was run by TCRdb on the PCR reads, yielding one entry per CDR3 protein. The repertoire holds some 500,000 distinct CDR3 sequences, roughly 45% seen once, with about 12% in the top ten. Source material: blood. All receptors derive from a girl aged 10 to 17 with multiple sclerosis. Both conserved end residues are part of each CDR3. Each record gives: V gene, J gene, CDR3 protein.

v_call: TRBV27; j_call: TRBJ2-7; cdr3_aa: CASSPEGTGFYEQYF
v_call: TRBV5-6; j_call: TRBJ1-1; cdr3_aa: CASSSPGWATEAFF
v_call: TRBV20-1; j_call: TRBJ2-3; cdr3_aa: CSARFPRVKITDTQYF
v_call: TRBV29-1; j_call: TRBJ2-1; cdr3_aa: CSVEGQELGSYNEQFF
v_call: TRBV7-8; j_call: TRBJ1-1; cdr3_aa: CASSLGQYDAFF
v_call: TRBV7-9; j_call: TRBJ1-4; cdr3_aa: CASSLGGVEKLFF
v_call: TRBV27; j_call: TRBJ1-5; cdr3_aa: CASSFTLNQPQHF
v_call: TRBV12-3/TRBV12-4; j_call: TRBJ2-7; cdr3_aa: CASSVRDRTYEQYF
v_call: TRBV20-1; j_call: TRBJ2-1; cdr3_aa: CSAPSQSALSNEQFF
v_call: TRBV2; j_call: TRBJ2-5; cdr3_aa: CASSLGRSGETQYF
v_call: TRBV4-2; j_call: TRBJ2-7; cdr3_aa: CASSQDFVTGSYEQYF
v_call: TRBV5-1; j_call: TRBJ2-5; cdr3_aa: CASSPIMDITETQYF
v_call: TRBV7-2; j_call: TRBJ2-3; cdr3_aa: CASSLVGGSFSTDTQYF
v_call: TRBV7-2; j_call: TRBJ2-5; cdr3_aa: CASSLVRGPETQYF